A selection of T cell receptor beta chains follows, all from one sample in a study of response to subunit inactivated influenza vaccine. MiXCR was run by TCRdb on the RT-PCR reads, yielding one entry per CDR3 protein. The sample includes some 480,000 distinct CDR3 sequences, roughly 11% of them seen just once. Here the sequenced sample was PBMCs from blood, taken roughly 46 days after vaccination. The receptor source for this set is a man aged 50 to 60 who received an inactivated influenza vaccine. The CDR3 runs from the conserved cysteine through the conserved F or W. D genes are given only for firm matches. Rows give clone size only sometimes, using once, few, many, or a class for an expanded clone.

d_call: -
cdr3_length: 14
j_call: TRBJ2-4
v_call: TRBV6-2/TRBV6-3
clone_size: -
cdr3_aa: CASSYGSQGNIQYF
cdr3_nt: TGTGCCAGCAGTTACGGGAGCCAGGGAAACATTCAGTACTTC

d_call: TRBD1
cdr3_length: 15
j_call: TRBJ2-7
v_call: TRBV9
clone_size: few
cdr3_aa: CASSDRDRGLYEQYF
cdr3_nt: TGTGCCAGCAGCGACCGGGACAGGGGGCTATACGAGCAGTACTTC

d_call: TRBD1
cdr3_length: 15
j_call: TRBJ1-2
v_call: TRBV6-2/TRBV6-3
clone_size: -
cdr3_aa: CASRRTGTGDYGYTF
cdr3_nt: TGTGCCAGCAGACGGACCGGGACAGGGGATTACGGCTACACCTTC

d_call: -
cdr3_length: 13
j_call: TRBJ1-1
v_call: TRBV7-6
clone_size: many
cdr3_aa: CASSLASGTEAFF
cdr3_nt: TGTGCCAGCAGCTTAGCGTCGGGCACTGAAGCTTTCTTT

d_call: -
cdr3_length: 13
j_call: TRBJ1-1
v_call: TRBV29-1
clone_size: many
cdr3_aa: CSVDREANTEAFF
cdr3_nt: TGCAGCGTTGATCGAGAGGCGAACACTGAAGCTTTCTTT

d_call: -
cdr3_length: 13
j_call: TRBJ2-3
v_call: TRBV20-1
clone_size: -
cdr3_aa: CSARGPASETQYF
cdr3_nt: TGCAGTGCTAGAGGCCCAGCGAGTGAGACGCAGTATTTT

d_call: -
cdr3_length: 14
j_call: TRBJ2-5
v_call: TRBV4-2
clone_size: -
cdr3_aa: CASSQGWVEETQYF
cdr3_nt: TGTGCCAGCAGCCAAGGCTGGGTGGAAGAGACCCAGTACTTC

d_call: -
cdr3_length: 14
j_call: TRBJ2-2
v_call: TRBV5-6
clone_size: many
cdr3_aa: CASHSSGDTGELFF
cdr3_nt: TGTGCCAGCCACTCGTCAGGGGACACCGGGGAGCTGTTTTTT

d_call: -
cdr3_length: 15
j_call: TRBJ1-4
v_call: TRBV12-3/TRBV12-4
clone_size: -
cdr3_aa: CASSFTPGGSEKLFF
cdr3_nt: TGTGCCAGCAGTTTCACACCTGGGGGGTCTGAAAAACTGTTTTTT

d_call: -
cdr3_length: 12
j_call: TRBJ2-3
v_call: TRBV7-9
clone_size: few
cdr3_aa: CASSLGRGTQYF
cdr3_nt: TGTGCCAGCAGCTTGGGTCGAGGTACGCAGTATTTT

d_call: TRBD2
cdr3_length: 22
j_call: TRBJ2-1
v_call: TRBV4-1
clone_size: -
cdr3_aa: CASSQAEFLRLAGGSSYNEQFF
cdr3_nt: TGCGCCAGCAGCCAAGCTGAATTTTTGCGACTAGCGGGGGGGAGCTCCTACAATGAGCAGTTCTTC

d_call: TRBD1
cdr3_length: 14
j_call: TRBJ2-7
v_call: TRBV5-1
clone_size: -
cdr3_aa: CASSTNRGHYEQYF
cdr3_nt: TGCGCCAGCAGCACAAACAGGGGGCACTACGAGCAGTACTTC

d_call: -
cdr3_length: 14
j_call: TRBJ1-1
v_call: TRBV12-3/TRBV12-4
clone_size: few
cdr3_aa: CASSPNGATTEAFF
cdr3_nt: TGTGCCAGCAGTCCGAACGGTGCTACCACTGAAGCTTTCTTT

d_call: TRBD2
cdr3_length: 16
j_call: TRBJ2-1
v_call: TRBV6-5
clone_size: few
cdr3_aa: CASSYGLAGGLNEQFF
cdr3_nt: TGTGCCAGCAGTTACGGACTAGCGGGAGGGCTCAATGAGCAGTTCTTC

d_call: TRBD2
cdr3_length: 16
j_call: TRBJ2-5
v_call: TRBV20-1
clone_size: -
cdr3_aa: CSALLAGYLHQETQYF
cdr3_nt: TGCAGTGCTTTACTAGCGGGCTACCTGCACCAAGAGACCCAGTACTTC

d_call: -
cdr3_length: 15
j_call: TRBJ1-5
v_call: TRBV5-1
clone_size: many
cdr3_aa: CASRVRPGGNQPQHF
cdr3_nt: TGCGCCAGCAGGGTCCGGCCGGGGGGAAATCAGCCCCAGCATTTT

d_call: -
cdr3_length: 13
j_call: TRBJ2-7
v_call: TRBV3-1
clone_size: few
cdr3_aa: CASSQVGPYEQYF
cdr3_nt: TGTGCCAGCAGCCAAGTCGGCCCCTACGAGCAGTACTTC

d_call: TRBD1
cdr3_length: 12
j_call: TRBJ2-4
v_call: TRBV12-3/TRBV12-4
clone_size: -
cdr3_aa: CASSPTGGIQYF
cdr3_nt: TGTGCCAGCAGTCCCACAGGGGGGATTCAGTACTTC

d_call: -
cdr3_length: 17
j_call: TRBJ2-2
v_call: TRBV7-2
clone_size: -
cdr3_aa: CASSSPAGAWGTGELFF
cdr3_nt: TGTGCCAGCAGCTCCCCTGCGGGGGCCTGGGGGACCGGGGAGCTGTTTTTT

d_call: -
cdr3_length: 14
j_call: TRBJ1-5
v_call: TRBV3-1
clone_size: few
cdr3_aa: CASSQQAANQPQHF
cdr3_nt: TGTGCCAGCAGCCAACAGGCCGCCAATCAGCCCCAGCATTTT

d_call: -
cdr3_length: 15
j_call: TRBJ2-1
v_call: TRBV7-2
clone_size: -
cdr3_aa: CASSHAGSPYNEQFF
cdr3_nt: TGTGCCAGCAGCCACGCGGGCTCTCCCTACAATGAGCAGTTCTTC

d_call: -
cdr3_length: 13
j_call: TRBJ2-1
v_call: TRBV27
clone_size: few
cdr3_aa: CASRNAGHNEQFF
cdr3_nt: TGTGCCAGCAGAAACGCGGGACACAATGAGCAGTTCTTC

d_call: TRBD2
cdr3_length: 18
j_call: TRBJ2-2
v_call: TRBV27
clone_size: few
cdr3_aa: CASSLFGLAGRRTGELFF
cdr3_nt: TGTGCCAGCAGTTTATTTGGGCTAGCGGGGAGAAGAACCGGGGAGCTGTTTTTT

d_call: -
cdr3_length: 12
j_call: TRBJ2-5
v_call: TRBV6-5
clone_size: -
cdr3_aa: CASRRPKATQYF
cdr3_nt: TGTGCCAGCAGGAGACCGAAAGCGACCCAGTACTTC

d_call: -
cdr3_length: 13
j_call: TRBJ2-7
v_call: TRBV7-8
clone_size: many
cdr3_aa: CASSLVSIYEQYF
cdr3_nt: TGTGCCAGCAGCTTAGTCTCTATCTACGAGCAGTACTTC

d_call: -
cdr3_length: 17
j_call: TRBJ1-2
v_call: TRBV27
clone_size: many
cdr3_aa: CASSLLQGWTENYGYTF
cdr3_nt: TGTGCCAGCAGTTTATTACAGGGCTGGACGGAAAACTATGGCTACACCTTC

d_call: TRBD2
cdr3_length: 16
j_call: TRBJ2-4
v_call: TRBV24-1
clone_size: -
cdr3_aa: CATSDRDYQAKNIQYF
cdr3_nt: TGTGCCACCAGTGACCGGGACTACCAAGCCAAAAACATTCAGTACTTC

d_call: -
cdr3_length: 15
j_call: TRBJ1-1
v_call: TRBV15
clone_size: -
cdr3_aa: CATSRDSTGLSEAFF
cdr3_nt: TGTGCCACCAGCAGAGATAGTACAGGGTTGTCTGAAGCTTTCTTT

d_call: TRBD1
cdr3_length: 16
j_call: TRBJ1-1
v_call: TRBV7-6
clone_size: many
cdr3_aa: CASSSGPTIQGSEAFF
cdr3_nt: TGTGCCAGCAGCTCAGGGCCCACTATACAGGGGTCTGAAGCTTTCTTT

d_call: -
cdr3_length: 19
j_call: TRBJ2-6
v_call: TRBV4-3
clone_size: -
cdr3_aa: CASSQDSARGGPGANVLTF
cdr3_nt: TGCGCCAGCAGCCAAGATAGTGCCAGGGGAGGGCCTGGGGCCAACGTCCTGACTTTC

d_call: TRBD2
cdr3_length: 16
j_call: TRBJ2-3
v_call: TRBV3-1
clone_size: few
cdr3_aa: CASSQGERESTDTQYF
cdr3_nt: TGTGCCAGCAGCCAAGGAGAGCGGGAGTCGACAGATACGCAGTATTTT

d_call: TRBD2
cdr3_length: 15
j_call: TRBJ2-3
v_call: TRBV29-1
clone_size: many
cdr3_aa: CSVETGLAVSDTQYF
cdr3_nt: TGCAGCGTTGAAACTGGACTAGCAGTATCAGATACGCAGTATTTT

d_call: -
cdr3_length: 15
j_call: TRBJ2-1
v_call: TRBV5-1
clone_size: many
cdr3_aa: CASSLGGAFYNEQFF
cdr3_nt: TGCGCCAGCAGCTTGGGCGGAGCCTTCTACAATGAGCAGTTCTTC

d_call: TRBD2
cdr3_length: 14
j_call: TRBJ2-7
v_call: TRBV20-1
clone_size: few
cdr3_aa: CSARLAGELYEQYF
cdr3_nt: TGCAGTGCTAGATTAGCGGGAGAGCTCTACGAGCAGTACTTC

d_call: TRBD2
cdr3_length: 15
j_call: TRBJ2-2
v_call: TRBV20-1
clone_size: -
cdr3_aa: CSARVLAGGDGELFF
cdr3_nt: TGCAGTGCTAGAGTCTTAGCGGGAGGGGACGGGGAGCTGTTTTTT

d_call: -
cdr3_length: 17
j_call: TRBJ2-6
v_call: TRBV7-9
clone_size: few
cdr3_aa: CASSLAWEGAGANVLTF
cdr3_nt: TGTGCCAGCAGCTTAGCCTGGGAAGGGGCTGGGGCCAACGTCCTGACTTTC

d_call: -
cdr3_length: 14
j_call: TRBJ2-7
v_call: TRBV6-2/TRBV6-3
clone_size: many
cdr3_aa: CASSLGPNSYEQYF
cdr3_nt: TGTGCCAGCAGCTTGGGACCGAACTCCTACGAGCAGTACTTC

d_call: -
cdr3_length: 14
j_call: TRBJ1-5
v_call: TRBV3-1
clone_size: few
cdr3_aa: CASSPGQMNQPQHF
cdr3_nt: TGTGCCAGCAGCCCCGGACAGATGAATCAGCCCCAGCATTTT

d_call: -
cdr3_length: 16
j_call: TRBJ1-5
v_call: TRBV12-3/TRBV12-4
clone_size: many
cdr3_aa: CASSRRGKRSNQPQHF
cdr3_nt: TGTGCCAGCAGTCGGAGGGGGAAGCGAAGCAATCAGCCCCAGCATTTT

d_call: -
cdr3_length: 13
j_call: TRBJ2-1
v_call: TRBV2
clone_size: many
cdr3_aa: CASSVYRENEQFF
cdr3_nt: TGTGCCAGCAGTGTGTACAGGGAGAATGAGCAGTTCTTC

d_call: -
cdr3_length: 15
j_call: TRBJ2-1
v_call: TRBV5-1
clone_size: few
cdr3_aa: CASSLDGSRYNEQFF
cdr3_nt: TGCGCCAGCAGCTTGGACGGGAGCAGGTACAATGAGCAGTTCTTC

d_call: -
cdr3_length: 16
j_call: TRBJ2-3
v_call: TRBV7-2
clone_size: -
cdr3_aa: CASTIPARAGADTQYF
cdr3_nt: TGTGCCAGCACTATACCTGCACGAGCGGGTGCAGATACGCAGTATTTT

d_call: TRBD2
cdr3_length: 13
j_call: TRBJ2-3
v_call: TRBV6-1
clone_size: -
cdr3_aa: CASTTSGSDTQYF
cdr3_nt: TGTGCCAGCACGACTAGCGGGTCAGATACGCAGTATTTT

d_call: -
cdr3_length: 19
j_call: TRBJ1-3
v_call: TRBV11-2
clone_size: many
cdr3_aa: CASSLEFMGSANSGNTIYF
cdr3_nt: TGTGCCAGCAGCTTAGAATTTATGGGCAGCGCTAACTCTGGAAACACCATATATTTT

d_call: TRBD1
cdr3_length: 17
j_call: TRBJ1-1
v_call: TRBV6-1
clone_size: few
cdr3_aa: CASSHALGQGENTEAFF
cdr3_nt: TGTGCCAGCAGCCATGCCCTGGGACAGGGGGAGAACACTGAAGCTTTCTTT

d_call: -
cdr3_length: 11
j_call: TRBJ2-2
v_call: TRBV7-9
clone_size: few
cdr3_aa: CASSLSSELFF
cdr3_nt: TGTGCCAGCAGCTTATCATCGGAGCTGTTTTTT

d_call: -
cdr3_length: 14
j_call: TRBJ1-5
v_call: TRBV5-6
clone_size: -
cdr3_aa: CASSNGLGLQPQHF
cdr3_nt: TGTGCCAGCAGCAACGGACTAGGGCTTCAGCCCCAGCATTTT

d_call: -
cdr3_length: 14
j_call: TRBJ2-3
v_call: TRBV20-1
clone_size: -
cdr3_aa: CSARGQIRTDTQYF
cdr3_nt: TGCAGTGCTAGAGGACAGATTCGCACAGATACGCAGTATTTT

d_call: TRBD2
cdr3_length: 17
j_call: TRBJ2-1
v_call: TRBV6-1
clone_size: many
cdr3_aa: CASSEVLAGGDGNEQFF
cdr3_nt: TGTGCCAGCAGTGAAGTACTAGCGGGAGGGGACGGAAATGAGCAGTTCTTC

d_call: -
cdr3_length: 11
j_call: TRBJ2-7
v_call: TRBV6-5
clone_size: few
cdr3_aa: CASRQVYEQYF
cdr3_nt: TGTGCCAGCAGACAGGTCTACGAGCAGTACTTC

d_call: -
cdr3_length: 15
j_call: TRBJ1-2
v_call: TRBV4-3
clone_size: -
cdr3_aa: CASSRQKQGYYGYTF
cdr3_nt: TGCGCCAGCAGCCGGCAAAAACAGGGATACTATGGCTACACCTTC

d_call: TRBD1
cdr3_length: 16
j_call: TRBJ2-5
v_call: TRBV5-1
clone_size: many
cdr3_aa: CASSYGDRGFQETQYF
cdr3_nt: TGCGCCAGCAGCTATGGGGACAGGGGATTCCAAGAGACCCAGTACTTC